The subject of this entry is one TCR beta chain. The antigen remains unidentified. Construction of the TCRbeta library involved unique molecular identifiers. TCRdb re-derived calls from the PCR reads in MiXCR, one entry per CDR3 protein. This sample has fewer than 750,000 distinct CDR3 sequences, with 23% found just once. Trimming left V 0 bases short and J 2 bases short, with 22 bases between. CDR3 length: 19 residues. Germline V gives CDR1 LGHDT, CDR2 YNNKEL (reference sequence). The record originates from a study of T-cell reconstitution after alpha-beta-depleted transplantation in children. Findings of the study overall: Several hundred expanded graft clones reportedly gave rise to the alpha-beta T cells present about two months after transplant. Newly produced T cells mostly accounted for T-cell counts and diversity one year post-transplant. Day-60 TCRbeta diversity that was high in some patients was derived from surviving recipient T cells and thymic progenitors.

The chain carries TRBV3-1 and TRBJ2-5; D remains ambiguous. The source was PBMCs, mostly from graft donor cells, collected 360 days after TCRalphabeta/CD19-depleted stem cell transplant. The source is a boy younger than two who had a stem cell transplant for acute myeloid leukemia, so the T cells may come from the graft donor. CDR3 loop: CASSQDDWVRPDQQETQYF. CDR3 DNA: TGTGCCAGCAGCCAAGATGACTGGGTCAGGCCGGACCAACAAGAGACCCAGTACTTC.